The rows below give T cell receptor beta chains drawn from one sample of a study of blood T cell repertoires in COVID-19. Assay: immunoSEQ multiplex PCR; the TCRdb copy retains only in-frame clones and omits some. Found here are under 300,000 clones, 70% to 90% of them singletons; the top ten hold 3.6%. Sequenced sample: peripheral blood. Source of these receptors: a man younger than 35 with active or convalescent COVID-19. Both conserved end residues are part of each CDR3. Fields, in order: J gene, V gene, D gene, clone size, CDR3 DNA, CDR3 protein. A D gene is named only where the DNA matches it firmly. Clone sizes are given selectively: once, few, many, or a class where the clone is expanded.

>TRBJ2-1|TRBV11-2|TRBD2|-
TGTGCCAGCAGCGAGCTTGGGAGGGTCCAGGATGAGCAGTTCTTC
CASSELGRVQDEQFF
>TRBJ1-2|TRBV4-1|-|-
TGCGCCAGCAGCCAAGATATATCCTTCTCTGGCTACACCTTC
CASSQDISFSGYTF
>TRBJ1-3|TRBV10-3|-|once
TGTGCCATCCGCGGCGCCGGGACTGGAAACACCATATATTTT
CAIRGAGTGNTIYF
>TRBJ1-1|TRBV3-1/TRBV3-2|-|-
TGTGCCAGCAGCCAAAAACCGGACAGCGTGGGTGAAGCTTTCTTT
CASSQKPDSVGEAFF
>TRBJ1-2|TRBV30|TRBD1|-
TGTGCCTGGACCCCTTCAGGGGGACCGACCAACTATGGCTACACCTTC
CAWTPSGGPTNYGYTF
>TRBJ1-2|TRBV28|-|-
TGTGCCAGCAGTTTCGGACAGAACTATGGCTACACCTTC
CASSFGQNYGYTF
>TRBJ2-7|TRBV3-1/TRBV3-2|-|-
TGTGCCAGCAGCCAGAACTGGGGCATGGGCGGCGAGCAGTACTTC
CASSQNWGMGGEQYF
>TRBJ1-1|TRBV29-1|TRBD1|once
TGCAGCTCGGACAGGGATTCGAACACTGAAGCTTTCTTT
CSSDRDSNTEAFF
>TRBJ1-4|TRBV2|-|-
TGTGCCAGCAGTGTGATAGACAGAACTAATGAAAAACTGTTTTTT
CASSVIDRTNEKLFF
>TRBJ1-4|TRBV5-1|-|-
TGCGCCAGCAGCCGAGAGGGGTCAGGGATCGGGAGTGAAAAACTGTTTTTT
CASSREGSGIGSEKLFF
>TRBJ1-2|TRBV12-3/TRBV12-4|-|-
TGTGCCAGCAGGACAGCAACCCTCCCTGGCTACACCTTC
CASRTATLPGYTF
>TRBJ2-3|TRBV6-5|-|-
TGTGCCAGCAGTCTAGCTAGCGTGTACGTTGATACGCAGTATTTT
CASSLASVYVDTQYF
>TRBJ1-2|TRBV7-2|-|few
TGTGCCAGCAGCTACCATTTACAGGGAGTCTATGGCTACACCTTC
CASSYHLQGVYGYTF
>TRBJ1-2|TRBV7-9|-|-
TGTGCCAGCAGCGAGACAGACATGGGCTACACCTTC
CASSETDMGYTF
>TRBJ2-5|TRBV27|-|-
TGTGCCAGCAAGAGGGGGTATGGTCCTGAGACCCAGTACTTC
CASKRGYGPETQYF
>TRBJ2-5|TRBV5-1|TRBD2|-
TGCGCCAGCAGCGTTAGCGGGAGTACTATCCTGGAGACCCAGTACTTC
CASSVSGSTILETQYF
>TRBJ2-2|TRBV11-1|-|-
TGTGCCAGCAGCTTGATCGGTCGCGGCTTCACCGGGGAGCTGTTTTTT
CASSLIGRGFTGELFF
>TRBJ2-1|TRBV12-3/TRBV12-4|-|-
TGTGCCAGCACCAGACCCGCGGGGAATATGAGGTTCTTC
CASTRPAGNMRFF
>TRBJ2-7|TRBV3-1/TRBV3-2|TRBD1|-
TGTGCCAGCAGCCATAGGGACAGGGCCTCCTACGAGCAGTACTTC
CASSHRDRASYEQYF
>TRBJ2-2|TRBV7-2|-|-
TGTGCCAGCAGCTTCGCCGGGGTCACCGGGGAGCTGTTTTTT
CASSFAGVTGELFF
>TRBJ1-6|TRBV19|-|-
TGTGCCAGTAGTGGGGGGGTGGCCGCCTATAATTCACCCCTCCACTTT
CASSGGVAAYNSPLHF
>TRBJ1-6|TRBV5-4|-|-
TGTGCCAGCAGCTTGGGTTCTTTATATAATTCACCCCTCCACTTT
CASSLGSLYNSPLHF
>TRBJ2-2|TRBV28|-|-
TGTGCCAGCAGTTTGGAGTGGGTAACCGGGGAGCTGTTTTTT
CASSLEWVTGELFF
>TRBJ1-5|TRBV6-4|TRBD1|-
TGTGCCAGCAGTGTACAGGGGGGTCAGCCCCAGCATTTT
CASSVQGGQPQHF
>TRBJ2-5|TRBV29-1|TRBD2|-
TGCAGCGTTGTAGGACTAGCGGGGGGGCAGGAGACCCAGTACTTC
CSVVGLAGGQETQYF
>TRBJ2-1|TRBV7-9|TRBD1|-
TGTGCCAGCAGCCCGGGACAGGGGGAATTAGATGAGCAGTTCTTC
CASSPGQGELDEQFF
>TRBJ2-2|TRBV30|TRBD2|-
TGTGCCTGGAGACTAGCGGGGGGGGAGCTGTTTTTT
CAWRLAGGELFF
>TRBJ2-1|TRBV4-1|-|-
TGCGCCAGCAGCCACAGGGTGATCAATGAGCAGTTCTTC
CASSHRVINEQFF
>TRBJ1-1|TRBV29-1|-|-
TGCAGCGTTCCGTGGGCCACTGAAGCTTTCTTT
CSVPWATEAFF
>TRBJ2-7|TRBV10-3|TRBD2|once
TGTGCCATTCATCAGCCATCGGGAGGGCCGGAGGAGCAGTACTTC
CAIHQPSGGPEEQYF
>TRBJ2-1|TRBV11-2|TRBD1|once
TGTGCCAGCAGCTTAGGGACAGGGCGCAATGAGCAGTTCTTC
CASSLGTGRNEQFF
>TRBJ2-7|TRBV28|TRBD2|-
TGTGCCAGCAGTTCCCTACTCGGGACTAGCGGGGGAACCTACGAGCAGTACTTC
CASSSLLGTSGGTYEQYF